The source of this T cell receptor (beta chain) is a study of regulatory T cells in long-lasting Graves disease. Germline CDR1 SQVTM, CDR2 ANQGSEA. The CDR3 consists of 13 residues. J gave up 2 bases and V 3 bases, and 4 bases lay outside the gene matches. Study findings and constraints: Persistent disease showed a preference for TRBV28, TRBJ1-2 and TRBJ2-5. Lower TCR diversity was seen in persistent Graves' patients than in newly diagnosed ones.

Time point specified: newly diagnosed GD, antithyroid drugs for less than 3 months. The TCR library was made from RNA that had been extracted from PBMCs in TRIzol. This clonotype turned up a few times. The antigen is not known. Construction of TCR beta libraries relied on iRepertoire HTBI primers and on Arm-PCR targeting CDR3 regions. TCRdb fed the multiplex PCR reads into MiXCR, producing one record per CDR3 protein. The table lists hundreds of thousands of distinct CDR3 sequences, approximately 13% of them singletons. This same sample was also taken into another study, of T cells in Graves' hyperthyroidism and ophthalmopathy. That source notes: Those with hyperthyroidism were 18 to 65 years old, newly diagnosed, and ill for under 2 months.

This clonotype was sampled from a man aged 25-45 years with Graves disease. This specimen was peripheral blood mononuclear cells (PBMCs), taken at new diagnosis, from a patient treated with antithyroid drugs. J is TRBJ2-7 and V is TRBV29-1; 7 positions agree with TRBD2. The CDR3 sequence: CSVEGGVAYEQYF. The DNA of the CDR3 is TGCAGCGTTGAGGGAGGGGTGGCCTACGAGCAGTACTTC.